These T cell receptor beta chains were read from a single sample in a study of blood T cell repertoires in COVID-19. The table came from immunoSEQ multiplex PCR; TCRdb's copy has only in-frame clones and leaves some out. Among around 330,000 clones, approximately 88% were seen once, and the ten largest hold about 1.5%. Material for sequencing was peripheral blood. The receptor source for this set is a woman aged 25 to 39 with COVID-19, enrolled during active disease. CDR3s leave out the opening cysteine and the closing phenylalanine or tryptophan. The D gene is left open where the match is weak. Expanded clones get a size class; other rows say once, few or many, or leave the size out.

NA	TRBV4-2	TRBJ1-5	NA	ASSQEGLESNQPQH
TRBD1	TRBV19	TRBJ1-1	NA	ASILTGGNTEAF
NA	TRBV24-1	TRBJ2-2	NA	ATSDYSGNTGELF
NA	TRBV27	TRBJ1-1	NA	ASSYNMATEAF
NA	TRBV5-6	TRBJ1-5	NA	ASSLSGDQPQH
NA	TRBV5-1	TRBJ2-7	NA	ASSLGQLNEQY
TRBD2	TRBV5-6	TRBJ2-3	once	ASSLTSGVADTQY
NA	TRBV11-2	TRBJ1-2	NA	ASSSQDGYGYT
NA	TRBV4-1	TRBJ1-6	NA	ASSQDRGENSPLH
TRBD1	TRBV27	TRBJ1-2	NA	ASSLYRGTGASDYGYT
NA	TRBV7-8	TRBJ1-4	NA	ASSQPAPGKLF